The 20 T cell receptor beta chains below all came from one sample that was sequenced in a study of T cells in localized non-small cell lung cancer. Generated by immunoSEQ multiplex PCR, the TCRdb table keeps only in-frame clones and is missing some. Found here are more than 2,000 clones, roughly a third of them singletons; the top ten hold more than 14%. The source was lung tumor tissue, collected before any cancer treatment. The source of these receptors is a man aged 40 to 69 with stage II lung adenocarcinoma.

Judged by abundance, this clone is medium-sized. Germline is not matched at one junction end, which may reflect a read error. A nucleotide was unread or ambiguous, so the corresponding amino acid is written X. CDR3 loop: CASSRLGGMNTEXFF. CDR3 nucleotide sequence: TGCGCCAGCAGCCGTTTGGGGGGCATGAACACTGAARCTTTCTTT. This chain connects TRBV4-1 to TRBJ1-1; D is possibly TRBD1 (6 bases). This CDR3 is built from 15 residues. CDR1 is MGHRA and CDR2 is YSYEKL in the germline V gene.

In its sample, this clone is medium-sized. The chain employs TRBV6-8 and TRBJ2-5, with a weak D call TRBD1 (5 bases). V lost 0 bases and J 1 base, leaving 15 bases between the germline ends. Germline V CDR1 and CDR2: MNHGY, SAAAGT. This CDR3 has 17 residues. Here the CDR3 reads CASSYSVFRQPQETQYF. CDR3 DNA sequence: TGTGCCAGCAGTTACTCCGTTTTTCGACAGCCCCAAGAGACCCAGTACTTC.

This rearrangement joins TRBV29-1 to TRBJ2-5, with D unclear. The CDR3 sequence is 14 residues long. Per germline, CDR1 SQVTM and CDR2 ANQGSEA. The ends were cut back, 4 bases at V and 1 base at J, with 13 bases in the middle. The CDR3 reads CSVGPPSLQETQYF. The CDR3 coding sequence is TGCAGCGTTGGCCCCCCGTCCCTCCAAGAGACCCAGTACTTC.

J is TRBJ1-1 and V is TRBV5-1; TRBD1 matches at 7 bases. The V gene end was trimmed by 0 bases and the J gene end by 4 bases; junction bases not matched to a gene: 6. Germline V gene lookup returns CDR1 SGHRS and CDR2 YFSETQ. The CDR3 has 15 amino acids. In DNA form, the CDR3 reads TGCGCCAGCAGCTTGGCCGTGACAGGGACCACTGAAGCTTTCTTT. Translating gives CASSLAVTGTTEAFF.

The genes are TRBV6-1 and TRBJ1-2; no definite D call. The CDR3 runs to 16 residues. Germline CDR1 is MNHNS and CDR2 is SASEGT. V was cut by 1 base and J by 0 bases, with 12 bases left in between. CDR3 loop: CASSEGRWNANYGYTF. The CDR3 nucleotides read TGTGCCAGCAGTGAAGGTAGATGGAATGCTAACTATGGCTACACCTTC.

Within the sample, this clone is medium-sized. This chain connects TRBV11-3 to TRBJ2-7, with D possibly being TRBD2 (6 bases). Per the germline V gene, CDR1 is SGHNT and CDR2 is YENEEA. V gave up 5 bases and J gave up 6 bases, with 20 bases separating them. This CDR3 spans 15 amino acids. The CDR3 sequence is CASSPRDSSTGEQYF. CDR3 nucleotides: TGTGCCAGCAGCCCGCGGGACTCCTCCACCGGCGAGCAGTACTTC.

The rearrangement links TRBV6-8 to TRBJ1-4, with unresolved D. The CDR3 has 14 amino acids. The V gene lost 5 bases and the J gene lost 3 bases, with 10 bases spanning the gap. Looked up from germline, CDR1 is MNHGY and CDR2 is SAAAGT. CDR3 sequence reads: CASSVGWSNEKLFF. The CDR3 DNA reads TGTGCCAGCAGTGTGGGGTGGTCTAATGAAAAACTGTTTTTT.

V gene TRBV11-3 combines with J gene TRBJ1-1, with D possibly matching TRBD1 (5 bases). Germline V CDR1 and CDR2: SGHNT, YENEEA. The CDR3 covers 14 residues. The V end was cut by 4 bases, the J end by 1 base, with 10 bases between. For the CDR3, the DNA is TGTGCCAGCAGCTCCACTACAGGGAACACTGAAGCTTTCTTT. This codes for CASSSTTGNTEAFF.

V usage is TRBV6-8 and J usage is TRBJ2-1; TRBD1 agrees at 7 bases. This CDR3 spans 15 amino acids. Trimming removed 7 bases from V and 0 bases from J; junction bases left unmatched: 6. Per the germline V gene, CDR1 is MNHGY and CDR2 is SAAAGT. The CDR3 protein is CASTGQASSYNEQFF. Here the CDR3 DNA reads TGTGCCAGCACCGGACAGGCGAGCTCCTACAATGAGCAGTTCTTC.

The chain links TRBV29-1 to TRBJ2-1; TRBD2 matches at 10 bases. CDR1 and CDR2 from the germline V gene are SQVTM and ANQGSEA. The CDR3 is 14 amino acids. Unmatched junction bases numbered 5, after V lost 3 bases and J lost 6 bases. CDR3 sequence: CSVEAAGGRNEQFF. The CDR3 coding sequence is TGCAGCGTTGAGGCAGCGGGGGGGCGCAATGAGCAGTTCTTC.

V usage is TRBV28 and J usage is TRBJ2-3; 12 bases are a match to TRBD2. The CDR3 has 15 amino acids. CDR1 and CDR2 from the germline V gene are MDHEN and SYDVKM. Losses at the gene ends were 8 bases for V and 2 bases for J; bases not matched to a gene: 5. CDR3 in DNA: TGTGCCAGCCGCGGGACTAGCGGGTTCACAGATACGCAGTATTTT. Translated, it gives CASRGTSGFTDTQYF.

CDR3: CASIKGRGQETQYF. The DNA of the CDR3 is TGTGCCAGCATTAAGGGCAGGGGTCAAGAGACCCAGTACTTC. The rearrangement joins TRBV11-3 to TRBJ2-5; weak D call: TRBD1 (6 bases). Trimming cost V 7 bases and J 2 bases, with 14 bases left between them. Germline CDR1 is SGHNT and CDR2 is YENEEA. CDR3 length: 14 residues.

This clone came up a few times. The CDR3 sequence is CASSEGGSGANVLTF. The CDR3 DNA reads as TGTGCCAGCAGTGAAGGGGGCTCTGGGGCCAACGTCCTGACTTTC. J is TRBJ2-6 and V is TRBV6-1; unclear D gene. Germline lookup yields CDR1 MNHNS and CDR2 SASEGT. There are 15 residues in the CDR3. Trimming cost V 1 base and J 0 bases, with 4 bases left between them.

CDR3 loop: CASSLIGLNTEAFF. The CDR3 DNA reads as TGTGCCAGCAGTTTAATCGGACTGAACACTGAAGCTTTCTTT. The chain joins TRBV28 to TRBJ1-1; D not resolved. Trimming cost V 2 bases and J 0 bases, with 7 bases left between them. The CDR3 has 14 amino acids. The germline V gene encodes CDR1 MDHEN and CDR2 SYDVKM.

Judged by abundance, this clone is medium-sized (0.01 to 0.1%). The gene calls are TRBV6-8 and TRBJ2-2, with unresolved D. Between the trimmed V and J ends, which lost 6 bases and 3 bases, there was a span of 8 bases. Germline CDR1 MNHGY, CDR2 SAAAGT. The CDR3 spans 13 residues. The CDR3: CASSRTDTGELFF. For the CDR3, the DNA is TGTGCCAGCAGCCGGACGGACACCGGGGAGCTGTTTTTT.

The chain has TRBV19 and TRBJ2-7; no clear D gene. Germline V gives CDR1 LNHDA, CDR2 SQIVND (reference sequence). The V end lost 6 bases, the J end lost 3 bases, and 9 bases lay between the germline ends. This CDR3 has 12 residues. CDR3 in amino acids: CASSPDGYEQYF. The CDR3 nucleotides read TGTGCCAGTAGCCCCGACGGCTACGAGCAGTACTTC. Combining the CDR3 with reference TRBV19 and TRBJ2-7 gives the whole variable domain DGGITQSPKYLFRKEGQNVTLSCEQNLNHDAMYWYRQDPGQGLRLIYYSQIVNDFQKGDIAEGYSVSREKKESFPLTVTSAQKNPTAFYLCASSPDGYEQYFGPGTRLTVT.

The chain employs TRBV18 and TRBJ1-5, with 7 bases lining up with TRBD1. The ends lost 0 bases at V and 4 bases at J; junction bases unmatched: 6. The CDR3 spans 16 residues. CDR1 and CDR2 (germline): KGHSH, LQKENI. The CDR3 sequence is CASSPPTGNRNQPQHF. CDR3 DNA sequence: TGTGCCAGCTCACCACCGACAGGGAATAGGAATCAGCCCCAGCATTTT.

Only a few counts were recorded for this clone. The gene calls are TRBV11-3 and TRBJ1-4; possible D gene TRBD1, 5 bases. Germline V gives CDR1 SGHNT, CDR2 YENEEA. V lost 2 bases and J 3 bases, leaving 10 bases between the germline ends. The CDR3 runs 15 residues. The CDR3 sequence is CASSLWDGPNEKLFF. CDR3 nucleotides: TGTGCCAGCAGCTTATGGGACGGACCTAATGAAAAACTGTTTTTT. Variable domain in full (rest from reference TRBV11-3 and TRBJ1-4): EAGVVQSPRYKIIEKKQPVAFWCNPISGHNTLYWYLQNLGQGPELLIRYENEEAVDDSQLPKDRFSAERLKGVDSTLKIQPAELGDSAVYLCASSLWDGPNEKLFFGSGTQLSVL.

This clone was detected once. The CDR3 DNA reads as TGTGCCAGTAGTCCAGGGACAGCTTATAGCAATCAGCCCCAGCATTTT. Translated, it gives CASSPGTAYSNQPQHF. The chain links TRBV19 to TRBJ1-5; 7 bases match TRBD1. Germline V gene sequence: CDR1 LNHDA, CDR2 SQIVND (reference sequence). J gave up 0 bases and V 5 bases, and 7 bases lay outside the gene matches. The CDR3 loop spans 16 amino acids.

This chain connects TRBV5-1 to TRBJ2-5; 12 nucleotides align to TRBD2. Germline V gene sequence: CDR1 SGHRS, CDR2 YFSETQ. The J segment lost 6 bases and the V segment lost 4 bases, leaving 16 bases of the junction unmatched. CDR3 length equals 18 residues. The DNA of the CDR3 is TGCGCCAGCAGCCGCAGAAACAGGACTAGCGGGGAGAAGCAGACCCAGTACTTC. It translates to CASSRRNRTSGEKQTQYF.